The clone carrying this TCR beta chain came up a few times. Its target is unknown. The data belong to a study of beta chain features in type 1 diabetes. Study outcomes and limitations: Insertions at VDJ junctions were less frequent in type 1 diabetes patients. These patients also deleted more nucleotides at the same junctions.

Germline CDR1 is SGHTA and CDR2 is FQGNSA. Trimming cost V 5 bases and J 8 bases; bases outside gene matches: 6. The CDR3 loop spans 15 amino acids. Isolated RNA was reverse transcribed in full, so expressed TCRB transcripts were sequenced. Generated by immunoSEQ multiplex PCR, the TCRdb table keeps only in-frame clones and is missing some. The repertoire holds around 15,000 clones, with 45% to 55% as singletons. Sequencing was performed on stem cell memory CD4+ T cells from blood. This receptor was identified in a woman aged 18-35 years in good health. The chain uses TRBV7-2 and TRBJ2-3; 14 positions agree with TRBD2. CDR3 protein: CASSRGLAGDGTQYF. DNA for the CDR3: TGTGCCAGCAGCAGGGGACTAGCGGGAGACGGTACGCAGTATTTT.